Listed here is a single T cell receptor (beta chain). These data come from a study of cytomegalovirus exposure and HLA in healthy donors. Across the study: It was reported in a later analysis that the 100 to 150 validation repertoires used the same platform as the approximately 670 first-cohort repertoires.

It was the roughly 130-subject validation cohort, separate from the roughly 700-subject first cohort, to which the donors belonged. The CDR3 runs 15 residues. The V and J ends lost 7 bases and 5 bases, in that order; junction bases with no gene match: 14. CDR1 MDHEN and CDR2 SYDVKM come from the germline V gene. Clones were sequenced by immunoSEQ multiplex PCR, and TCRdb holds only the in-frame ones, with some missing. The sample consists of tens of thousands of clones, 88% of them appearing once. The sample comprised PBMCs. This receptor was identified in a woman aged 25-40 years in good health and CMV-seronegative. This chain joins TRBV28 and TRBJ2-7; 7 bases are shared with TRBD2. CDR3 nucleotides: TGTGCCAGCACCTCCCCCGGGCTGGGGAGGGACGAGCAGTACTTC. Residues: CASTSPGLGRDEQYF.